This TCR beta chain was obtained from a study of metastatic and nonmetastatic thyroid tumors. Across the study: Comparison of repertoires was carried out across blood and tumor or nodule tissue from malignant and benign thyroid patients. Study-wide results and limits: Reportedly, malignant thyroid tumors had significantly higher TCR beta diversity than benign nodules, in blood and tumor.

Authors' processing steps: The study took CDR3 differences across clinicopathological groups and made a distant-metastasis classifier for papillary thyroid cancer from them. TCRdb re-clonotyped the PCR reads via MiXCR. TCRdb assigned the V and J calls; the authors' analysis was not used. The sample lists 35,000 to 50,000 clones, approximately 15% seen once, with 9.5% in the top ten. Only a few counts were recorded for this clone. Antigen: not known. The CDR3 runs to 12 residues. Trimming left V 4 bases short and J 3 bases short, with 6 bases between. Patients were all untreated before their thyroid surgery.

The sequenced sample was blood. The source of this sequence is a female donor with papillary thyroid cancer or a benign thyroid nodule (not recorded which). Some clones in this sample may be carry-over from other donors' samples. The V call is TRBV12-3 or TRBV12-4, the J call TRBJ1-1; D is ambiguous. Here the CDR3 reads CASSYWDTEAFF. The CDR3 region has the DNA TGTGCCAGCAGTTACTGGGACACTGAAGCTTTCTTT.